A selection of T cell receptor beta chains follows, all from one sample in a study of tumor-infiltrating lymphocytes in primary liver carcinoma. TCRdb reanalysed the multiplex PCR reads using MiXCR and keeps one entry per CDR3 protein. This table holds 90,000 to 150,000 distinct CDR3 sequences, approximately 68% found once. The sequencing sample was made of tumor-adjacent normal liver tissue. The receptors originated from an older woman with primary liver carcinoma and hepatitis B virus infection. The CDR3 runs from the conserved cysteine through the conserved F or W. A D gene is named only where the DNA matches it firmly. Clone size is shown for a subset of rows, as once, few, many or a class of expanded clone.

V	D	size	J	DNA	CDR3
TRBV6-1	.	.	TRBJ1-6	TGTGCCAGCAGCCACCAGCGGACTGGTATTTCACCCCTCCACTTC	CASSHQRTGISPLHF
TRBV29-1	.	.	TRBJ2-7	TGCAGCGCCGAGAGACAGGAATATCCCTACGAGCAGTACTTC	CSAERQEYPYEQYF
TRBV5-1	.	.	TRBJ2-1	TGCGCCAGCAGCTTGGAGGACGGAGCGATATATGAACAGTTCTTC	CASSLEDGAIYEQFF
TRBV28	TRBD1	few	TRBJ1-2	TGTGCCAGCAGCGAAGGGCAGGGGGTCGGTGGCTACACCTTC	CASSEGQGVGGYTF
TRBV28	.	many	TRBJ1-6	TGTGCCAGCAGTAACCAACGAGGCCCCCTCCACTTT	CASSNQRGPLHF
TRBV19	TRBD2	.	TRBJ2-5	TGTGCCAGTAGTATAGAGGGTAGCGGGAGTGTGGAGACCCAGTGCTTC	CASSIEGSGSVETQCF
TRBV11-2	.	.	TRBJ2-3	TGTGCCAGTAACCCCTGGGCGGATACGCAATATTTT	CASNPWADTQYF
TRBV6-2/TRBV6-3	.	.	TRBJ2-1	TGTGCCAGCAATTACTTACAGGGCAATAAGCAGTTCTTC	CASNYLQGNKQFF
TRBV7-6	TRBD1	.	TRBJ1-6	TGTGCCAGCAGCCGTCTCTCCCGGGACAGGAGGCTCCCCCTCCACTTT	CASSRLSRDRRLPLHF
TRBV11-1	.	.	TRBJ2-2	TGTGCCAGCAGACCGAGCCTTGACACCGGGAAGCTGGTTTTC	CASRPSLDTGKLVF
TRBV29-1	.	many	TRBJ2-1	TGCAGCGTTGTTGGGGGCAATCGGGTCAATGAGCAGTTCTTC	CSVVGGNRVNEQFF
TRBV5-5	.	many	TRBJ1-6	TGTGCCAGCAGCCCAGGGAGTTCCTATAATTCACCCCTCCACTTT	CASSPGSSYNSPLHF
TRBV6-5	.	.	TRBJ1-6	TGTGCCAGCAGTTACGAGGACGGGGTCTCACCCCTCCACTTT	CASSYEDGVSPLHF
TRBV6-1	.	few	TRBJ2-1	TGTGCCAGTATTGAAAAGTCAGCGGCCACCTACAATGAGCAGTTCTTC	CASIEKSAATYNEQFF
TRBV7-8	.	.	TRBJ1-2	TGTGCCAGTAGCTTACTCAGAAATAACTGTGGCTACACCTTC	CASSLLRNNCGYTF
TRBV7-9	.	.	TRBJ1-2	TGTGTCAGCAGTGGGGACCGCGGCCCCTATGGCTACACCTTC	CVSSGDRGPYGYTF
TRBV7-9	TRBD1	.	TRBJ2-1	TGTGCCAGCAGCGACAGGGGGGGGTTCTCCTACAATGGGCAGTTCTTC	CASSDRGGFSYNGQFF
TRBV29-1	TRBD2	.	TRBJ2-3	TGCAGCATTAGGGCTAGTGGGAGGGCATTAATGGTCACAGATACGCAGTATTTT	CSIRASGRALMVTDTQYF
TRBV6-5	.	.	TRBJ2-1	.	CATSYSCGSQNEQFF
TRBV29-1	.	.	TRBJ1-2	TGCAGAGCAGGACCGGGAAATAACTATGACTACACCTTC	CRAGPGNNYDYTF
TRBV6-4	TRBD1	few	TRBJ2-7	TGTGCCAGCAGTGATTTAGAGGACAGGGAAGTACTCTACGAGCAGTACTTC	CASSDLEDREVLYEQYF
TRBV6-5	TRBD1	.	TRBJ2-7	TGTGTCAGCAGAACAGGGGCTGCATACGAGCAGTACTTC	CVSRTGAAYEQYF
TRBV3-1	.	.	TRBJ1-2	TGTGCCAGCAGCCGGACAGTCTATGGCTACACCTTC	CASSRTVYGYTF
TRBV3-1	TRBD1	.	TRBJ2-1	TGTGCCAGCAGCCGGGACAGGGGATACAATGAGCAGTTCTTC	CASSRDRGYNEQFF
TRBV6-5	.	many	TRBJ2-7	TGTGCCAGCAGTTACCAGAGGCAGAGCTACGAGCAGTACTTC	CASSYQRQSYEQYF
TRBV11-3	.	.	TRBJ2-1	TGTGCAAGCACTTTAGATGATAGCTACAATGAGCAGTTCTTC	CASTLDDSYNEQFF
TRBV20-1	TRBD2	.	TRBJ2-1	TGCAGTGCTAGAGATTTGGCGGGAGGGGACTACAATGAGCAGTTCTTC	CSARDLAGGDYNEQFF
TRBV11-2	.	.	TRBJ2-3	TGTCCCAGCAGACTAGAGACGGGAGACACAGATACGCAGTATTTT	CPSRLETGDTDTQYF
TRBV7-8	.	many	TRBJ1-1	TGTGCCAGCAGCTACGGACAGACCACTGAAGCTTTCTTT	CASSYGQTTEAFF
TRBV12-3/TRBV12-4	.	.	TRBJ1-5	TGTGTCAGCACTTTAGTCTCGTCAGCCAATCAGCCCCAACATTTT	CVSTLVSSANQPQHF
TRBV6-1	TRBD2	.	TRBJ2-5	TGTGACAGCAAGGGTAGGCTAGCGGGGGAGTACCAAGAGACCCAATACTTC	CDSKGRLAGEYQETQYF